Listed here are 13 T cell receptor beta chains from one sample, sequenced in a study of T cell changes during pregnancy in multiple sclerosis. Sequencing used immunoSEQ multiplex PCR; TCRdb keeps in-frame clones, though not all of them. In the table there are 64,000 or so clones, around 96% of which are singletons. Sample: CD8+ T cells from peripheral blood mononuclear cells, taken after pregnancy. The receptors were sampled from a female donor with multiple sclerosis, enrolled in a pregnancy study.

The chain employs TRBV27 and TRBJ2-7; D is undetermined. Germline V gene data show CDR1 as MNHEY and CDR2 as SMNVEV (reference sequence). V dropped 3 bases and J dropped 1 base, with 13 bases sitting between them. The CDR3 length is 15 residues. The chain's CDR3 is CASSFSESISYEQYF. CDR3 bases: TGTGCCAGCAGTTTCTCGGAGTCGATTTCCTACGAGCAGTACTTC.

The gene calls are TRBV7-8 and TRBJ2-7; 7 nucleotides align to TRBD2. With V trimmed by 1 base and J by 7 bases, 10 bases remained unmatched. The CDR3 length is 15 residues. CDR1 and CDR2 (germline): SGHVS, FQNEAQ. The CDR3 spells CASSLGTSADPEQYF. The CDR3 DNA sequence: TGTGCCAGCAGCTTAGGAACTAGCGCGGATCCGGAGCAGTACTTC.

The DNA of the CDR3 is TGCAGTGCTAGAGATTATGTCGAGCAGTACTTC. This sequence encodes CSARDYVEQYF. The chain carries TRBV20-1 and TRBJ2-7; unclear D gene. V lost 0 bases, J lost 6 bases, and 6 bases lay in between. Per the germline V gene, CDR1 is DFQATT and CDR2 is SNEGSKA (reference sequence). The CDR3 extends over 11 amino acids.

The chain links TRBV19 to TRBJ2-1; TRBD1 agrees at 7 bases. The V gene end was trimmed by 5 bases and the J gene end by 2 bases; junction bases not matched to a gene: 9. This CDR3 spans 16 amino acids. Germline assignment: CDR1 LNHDA and CDR2 SQIVND (reference sequence). CDR3 nucleotide sequence: TGTGCCAGTAGTCGGGGCCAGGGGGTCACCTACAATGAGCAGTTCTTC. Amino acid sequence: CASSRGQGVTYNEQFF.

The chain is built from TRBV28 and TRBJ1-5, with D maybe TRBD1 (6 bases). Germline assignment: CDR1 MDHEN and CDR2 SYDVKM. CDR3 length equals 14 residues. Trimming left V 3 bases short and J 5 bases short, with 11 bases between. The CDR3 here is CASSFLGGDQPQHF. CDR3 coding DNA: TGTGCCAGCAGTTTCCTAGGGGGGGATCAGCCCCAGCATTTT.

J is TRBJ2-7 and V is TRBV5-4; a possible D gene is TRBD2 (6 bases). V gave up 1 base and J gave up 0 bases, with 8 bases separating them. This CDR3 spans 14 amino acids. From germline, CDR1 is SGHNT and CDR2 YYREEE (reference sequence). CDR3 bases: TGTGCCAGCAGCTTGCGGGGGAACTCCTACGAGCAGTACTTC. Translated: CASSLRGNSYEQYF. The variable domain in full, completed from reference TRBV5-4 and TRBJ2-7, reads ETGVTQSPTHLIKTRGQQVTLRCSSQSGHNTVSWYQQALGQGPQFIFQYYREEENGRGNFPPRFSGLQFPNYSSELNVNALELDDSALYLCASSLRGNSYEQYFGPGTRLTVT.

The chain uses TRBV28 and TRBJ2-5, with 10 bases aligning to TRBD2. Germline assignment: CDR1 MDHEN and CDR2 SYDVKM. The CDR3 covers 15 residues. V lost 0 bases and J lost 3; bases outside the gene matches: 1. The CDR3 loop is CASSLWLAGEETQYF. The CDR3 bases are TGTGCCAGCAGTTTATGGCTAGCGGGGGAAGAGACCCAGTACTTC.

V is TRBV7-9 and J is TRBJ1-4; the match to TRBD1 covers 7 bases. The CDR3 runs to 15 residues. Germline CDR1 and CDR2: SEHNR and FQNEAQ (reference sequence). The V and J ends lost 2 bases and 8 bases, in that order; junction bases with no gene match: 8. This chain's CDR3 is CASSLKGAVREKLFF. CDR3 coding DNA: TGTGCCAGCAGCTTAAAGGGGGCTGTTCGGGAAAAACTGTTTTTT.

CDR3 in amino acids: CASSPGVWNSPLHF. The DNA of the CDR3 is TGTGCCAGTAGCCCAGGGGTTTGGAATTCACCCCTCCACTTT. The chain joins TRBV19 to TRBJ1-6; a possible D gene is TRBD1 (6 bases). This CDR3 region has 14 residues. V was shortened by 6 bases and J by 7 bases, with 13 bases between the two germline ends. The germline V gene has CDR1 LNHDA and CDR2 SQIVND (reference sequence).

The chain joins TRBV27 to TRBJ2-2, with D tentatively TRBD2 (5 bases). The germline V and J ends were trimmed by 5 bases and 4 bases, with 11 bases remaining between them. This CDR3 contains 14 residues. Germline V gene data show CDR1 as MNHEY and CDR2 as SMNVEV (reference sequence). Written as DNA, the CDR3 is TGTGCCAGCAGTCAGCGGCCCCTCACCGGGGAGCTGTTTTTT. Protein sequence: CASSQRPLTGELFF.

The rearrangement uses TRBV5-6 and TRBJ2-1; D call uncertain. V dropped 0 bases and J dropped 4 bases, with 14 bases sitting between them. This CDR3 has 16 amino acids. Looked up from germline, CDR1 is SGHDT and CDR2 is YYEEEE. The CDR3 nucleotides are TGTGCCAGCAGCTTGGGTGGTGTGACTCAATACAATGAGCAGTTCTTC. It codes for CASSLGGVTQYNEQFF.

This chain connects TRBV18 to TRBJ2-2; D might be TRBD2 (6 bases). The germline V and J ends were trimmed by 0 bases and 1 base, with 9 bases remaining between them. The CDR3 extends over 16 amino acids. CDR1 is KGHSH, CDR2 LQKENI, per germline. The CDR3 bases are TGTGCCAGCTCACCACCGCCGGGGGAGAACACCGGGGAGCTGTTTTTT. This encodes CASSPPPGENTGELFF.

The chain uses TRBV11-2 and TRBJ2-7, with 11 bases matching TRBD1. The germline gives CDR1 SGHAT, CDR2 FQNNGV. This CDR3 contains 16 residues. The ends lost 3 bases at V and 7 bases at J; junction bases unmatched: 11. The CDR3, as DNA: TGTGCCAGCAGCTTTCCTTCTCCGGGACAGGGGGATGAGCAGTACTTC. Its translation is CASSFPSPGQGDEQYF.